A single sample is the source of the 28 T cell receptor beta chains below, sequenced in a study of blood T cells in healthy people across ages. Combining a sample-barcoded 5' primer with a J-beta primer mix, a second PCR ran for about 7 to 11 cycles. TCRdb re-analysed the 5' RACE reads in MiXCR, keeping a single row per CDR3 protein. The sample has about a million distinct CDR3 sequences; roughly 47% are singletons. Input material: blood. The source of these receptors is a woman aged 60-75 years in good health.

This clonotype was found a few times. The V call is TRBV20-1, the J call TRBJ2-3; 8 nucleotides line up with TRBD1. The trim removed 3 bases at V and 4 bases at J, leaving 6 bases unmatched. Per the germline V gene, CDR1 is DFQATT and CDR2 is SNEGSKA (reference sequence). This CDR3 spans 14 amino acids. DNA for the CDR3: TGCAGTGCTAGGACAGGGGCAGTGGCAGATACGCAGTATTTT. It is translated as CSARTGAVADTQYF.

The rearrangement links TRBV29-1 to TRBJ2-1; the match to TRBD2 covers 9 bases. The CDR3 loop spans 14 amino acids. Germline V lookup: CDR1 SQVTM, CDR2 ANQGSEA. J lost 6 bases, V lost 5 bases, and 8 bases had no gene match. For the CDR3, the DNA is TGCAGCGTTTCTCCTACGGGACTAGCCAATGAGCAGTTCTTC. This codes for CSVSPTGLANEQFF.

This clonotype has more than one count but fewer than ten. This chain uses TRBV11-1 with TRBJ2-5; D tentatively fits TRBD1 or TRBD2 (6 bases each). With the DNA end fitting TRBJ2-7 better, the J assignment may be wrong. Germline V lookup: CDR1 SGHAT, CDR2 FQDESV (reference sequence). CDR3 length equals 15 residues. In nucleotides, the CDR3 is TGTGCCAGCAGCTCCGATACGGGGGCGCTTAGCGAGCAGTACTTC. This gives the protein CASSSDTGALSEQYF.

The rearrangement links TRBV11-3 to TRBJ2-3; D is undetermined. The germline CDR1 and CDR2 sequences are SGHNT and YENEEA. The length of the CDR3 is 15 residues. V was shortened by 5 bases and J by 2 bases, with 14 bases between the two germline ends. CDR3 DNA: TGTGCCAGCAGCCCTGGAGAGACCGACACAGATACGCAGTATTTT. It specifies CASSPGETDTDTQYF.

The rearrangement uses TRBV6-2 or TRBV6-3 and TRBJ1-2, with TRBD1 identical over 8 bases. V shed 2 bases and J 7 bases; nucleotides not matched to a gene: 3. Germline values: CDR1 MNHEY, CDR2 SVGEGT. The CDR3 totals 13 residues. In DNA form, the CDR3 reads TGTGCCAGCAGTTACCAGGGGGCAGGTGGCTACACCTTC. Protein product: CASSYQGAGGYTF.

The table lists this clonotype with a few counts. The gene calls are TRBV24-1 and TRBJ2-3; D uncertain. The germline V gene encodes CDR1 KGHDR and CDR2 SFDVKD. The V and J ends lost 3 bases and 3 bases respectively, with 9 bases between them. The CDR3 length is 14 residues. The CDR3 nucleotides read TGTGCCACCAGTGATCCTCGGAAAACAGATACGCAGTATTTT. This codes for CATSDPRKTDTQYF.

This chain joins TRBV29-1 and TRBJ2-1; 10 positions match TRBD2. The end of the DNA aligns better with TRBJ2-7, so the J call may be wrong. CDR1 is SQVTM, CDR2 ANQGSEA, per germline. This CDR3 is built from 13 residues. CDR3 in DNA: TGCAGCGTTCGGACTAGCGGCTACAATGAGCAGTACTTC. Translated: CSVRTSGYNEQYF.

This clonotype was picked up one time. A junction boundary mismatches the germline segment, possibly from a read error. The CDR3 region is CASSQGLDRQYEQYF. The CDR3 coding sequence is TGTGCCAGCAGTCAAGGGTTGGACCGGCAGTACGAGCAGTACTTC. V and J are TRBV4-2 and TRBJ2-7; D not certain. This CDR3 comprises 15 residues. The germline V gene encodes CDR1 LGHNA and CDR2 YNFKEQ.

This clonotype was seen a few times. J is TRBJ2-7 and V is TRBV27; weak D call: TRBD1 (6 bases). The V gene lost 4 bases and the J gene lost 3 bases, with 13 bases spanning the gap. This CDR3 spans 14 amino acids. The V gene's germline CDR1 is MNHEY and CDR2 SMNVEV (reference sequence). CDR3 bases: TGTGCCAGCAGTTACCTGGGACAAATCTACGAGCAGTACTTC. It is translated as CASSYLGQIYEQYF.

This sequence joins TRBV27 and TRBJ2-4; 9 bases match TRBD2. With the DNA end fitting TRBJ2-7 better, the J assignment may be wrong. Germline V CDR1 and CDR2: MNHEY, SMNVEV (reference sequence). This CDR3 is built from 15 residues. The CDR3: CASRPLTSGGYEQYF. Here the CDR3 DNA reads TGTGCCAGCAGGCCTCTGACTAGCGGAGGCTACGAGCAGTACTTC.

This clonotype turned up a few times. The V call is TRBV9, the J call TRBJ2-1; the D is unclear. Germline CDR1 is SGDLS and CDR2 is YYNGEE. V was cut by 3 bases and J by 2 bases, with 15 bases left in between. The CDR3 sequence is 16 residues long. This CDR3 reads CASSGTPTRTYNEQFF. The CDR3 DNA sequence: TGTGCCAGCAGCGGAACACCGACCCGAACCTACAATGAGCAGTTCTTC. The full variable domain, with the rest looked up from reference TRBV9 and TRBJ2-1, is DSGVTQTPKHLITATGQRVTLRCSPRSGDLSVYWYQQSLDQGLQFLIQYYNGEERAKGNILERFSAQQFPDLHSELNLSSLELGDSALYFCASSGTPTRTYNEQFFGPGTRLTVL.

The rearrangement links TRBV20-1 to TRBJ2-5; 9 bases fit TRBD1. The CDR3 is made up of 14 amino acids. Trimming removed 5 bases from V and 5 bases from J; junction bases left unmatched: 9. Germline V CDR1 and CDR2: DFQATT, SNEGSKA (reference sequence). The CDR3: CSASGTGIVETQYF. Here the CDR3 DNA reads TGCAGTGCTTCCGGGACAGGGATTGTGGAGACCCAGTACTTC.

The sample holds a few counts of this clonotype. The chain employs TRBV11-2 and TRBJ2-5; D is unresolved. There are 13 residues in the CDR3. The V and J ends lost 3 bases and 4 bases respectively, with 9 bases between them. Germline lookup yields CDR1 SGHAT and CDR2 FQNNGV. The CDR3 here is CASSLGPRETQYF. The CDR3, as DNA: TGTGCCAGCAGCTTGGGCCCTAGAGAGACCCAGTACTTC.

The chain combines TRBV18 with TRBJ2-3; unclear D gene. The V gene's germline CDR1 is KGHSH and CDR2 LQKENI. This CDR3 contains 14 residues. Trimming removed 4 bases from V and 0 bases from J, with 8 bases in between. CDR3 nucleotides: TGTGCCAGCTCACAGTTCGACAGCACAGATACGCAGTATTTT. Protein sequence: CASSQFDSTDTQYF.

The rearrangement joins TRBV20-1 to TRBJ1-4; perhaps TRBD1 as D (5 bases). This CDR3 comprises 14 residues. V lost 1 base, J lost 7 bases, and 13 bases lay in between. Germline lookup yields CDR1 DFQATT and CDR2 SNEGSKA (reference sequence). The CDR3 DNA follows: TGCAGTGCTAGAGGGTACGGGGGTCCTGAAAAACTGTTTTTT. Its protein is CSARGYGGPEKLFF.

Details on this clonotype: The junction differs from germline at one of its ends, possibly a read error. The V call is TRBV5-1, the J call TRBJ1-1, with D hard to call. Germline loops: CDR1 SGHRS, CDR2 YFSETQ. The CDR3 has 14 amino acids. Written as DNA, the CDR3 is TGTGCCAGCAGCTTTCAGCCCATGAACACTGAAGCTTTCTTT. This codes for CASSFQPMNTEAFF.

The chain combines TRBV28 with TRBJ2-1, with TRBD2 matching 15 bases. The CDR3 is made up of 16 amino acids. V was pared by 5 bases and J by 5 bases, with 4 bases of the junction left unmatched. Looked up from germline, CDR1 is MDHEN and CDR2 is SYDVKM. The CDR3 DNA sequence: TGTGCCAGCAGTCACCGGACTAGCGGGAGGGACAATGAGCAGTTCTTC. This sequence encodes CASSHRTSGRDNEQFF.

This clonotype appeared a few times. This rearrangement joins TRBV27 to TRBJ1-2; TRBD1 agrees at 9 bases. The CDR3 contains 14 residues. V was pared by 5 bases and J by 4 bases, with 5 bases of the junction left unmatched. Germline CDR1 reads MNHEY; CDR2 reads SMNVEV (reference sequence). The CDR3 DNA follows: TGTGCCAGCAGTCCCTGGGGACAGGGCTATGGCTACACCTTC. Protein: CASSPWGQGYGYTF.

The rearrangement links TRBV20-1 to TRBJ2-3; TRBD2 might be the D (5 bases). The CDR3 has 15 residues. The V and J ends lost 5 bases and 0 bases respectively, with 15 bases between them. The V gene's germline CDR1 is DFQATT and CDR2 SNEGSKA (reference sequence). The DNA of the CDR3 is TGCAGTGCTGGAGGACGGCTTCTAAGCACAGATACGCAGTATTTT. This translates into CSAGGRLLSTDTQYF.

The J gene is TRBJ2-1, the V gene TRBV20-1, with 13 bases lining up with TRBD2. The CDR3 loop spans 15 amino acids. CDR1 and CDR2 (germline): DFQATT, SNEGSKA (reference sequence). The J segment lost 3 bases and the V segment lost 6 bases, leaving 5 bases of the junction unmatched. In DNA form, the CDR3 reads TGCAGTGCCTTACGGACTAGCGGGAGCTACAATGAGCAGTTCTTC. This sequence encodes CSALRTSGSYNEQFF.

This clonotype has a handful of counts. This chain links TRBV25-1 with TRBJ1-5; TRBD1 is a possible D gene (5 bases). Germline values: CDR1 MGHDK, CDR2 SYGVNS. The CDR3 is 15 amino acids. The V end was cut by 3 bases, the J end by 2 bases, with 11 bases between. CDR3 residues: CASSDLTTGNQPQHF. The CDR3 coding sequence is TGTGCCAGCAGTGACCTAACGACAGGCAATCAGCCCCAGCATTTT.

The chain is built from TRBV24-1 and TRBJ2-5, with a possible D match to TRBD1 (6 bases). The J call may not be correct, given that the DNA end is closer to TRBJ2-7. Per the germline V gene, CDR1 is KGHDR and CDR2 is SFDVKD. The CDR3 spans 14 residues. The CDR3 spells CATSRGRGLDEQYF. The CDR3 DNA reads TGTGCCACCAGTCGGGGCAGGGGCTTGGACGAGCAGTACTTC.

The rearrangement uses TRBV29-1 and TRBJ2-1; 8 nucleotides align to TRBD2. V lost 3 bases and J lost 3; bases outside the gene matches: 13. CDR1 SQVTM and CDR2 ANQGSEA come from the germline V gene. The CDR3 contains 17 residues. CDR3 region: CSVDFGGREEDYNEQFF. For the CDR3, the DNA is TGCAGCGTTGATTTTGGAGGGCGGGAGGAAGACTACAATGAGCAGTTCTTC.

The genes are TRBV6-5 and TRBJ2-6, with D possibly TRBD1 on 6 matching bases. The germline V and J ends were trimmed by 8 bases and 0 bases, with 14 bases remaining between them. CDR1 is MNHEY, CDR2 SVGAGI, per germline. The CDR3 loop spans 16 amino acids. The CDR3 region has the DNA TGTGCCAGCCAGACAGGTCCCGACTCTGGGGCCAACGTCCTGACTTTC. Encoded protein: CASQTGPDSGANVLTF.

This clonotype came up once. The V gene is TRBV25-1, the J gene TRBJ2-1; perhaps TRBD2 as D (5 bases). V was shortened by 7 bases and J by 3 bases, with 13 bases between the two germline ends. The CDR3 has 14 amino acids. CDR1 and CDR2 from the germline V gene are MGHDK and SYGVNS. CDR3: CASTLEGLYNEQFF. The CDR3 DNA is TGTGCCAGCACCCTAGAGGGTCTCTACAATGAGCAGTTCTTC.

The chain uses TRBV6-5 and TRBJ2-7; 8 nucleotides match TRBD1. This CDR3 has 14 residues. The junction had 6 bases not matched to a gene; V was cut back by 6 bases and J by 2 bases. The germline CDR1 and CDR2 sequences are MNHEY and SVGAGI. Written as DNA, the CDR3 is TGTGCCAGCAGCCGGGACAGGCTAGCCTACGAGCAGTACTTC. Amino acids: CASSRDRLAYEQYF.

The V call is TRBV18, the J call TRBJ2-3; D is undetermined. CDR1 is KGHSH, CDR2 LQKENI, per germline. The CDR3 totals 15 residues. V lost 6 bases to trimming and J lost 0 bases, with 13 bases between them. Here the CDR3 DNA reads TGTGCCAGCTCCCCATTGAAGGGAAGCACAGATACGCAGTATTTT. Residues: CASSPLKGSTDTQYF.

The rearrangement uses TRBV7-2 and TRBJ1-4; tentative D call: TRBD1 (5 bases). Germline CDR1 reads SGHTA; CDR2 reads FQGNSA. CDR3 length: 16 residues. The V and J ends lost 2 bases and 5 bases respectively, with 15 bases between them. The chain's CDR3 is CASSLSSGGGNEKLFF. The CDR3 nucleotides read TGTGCCAGCAGCTTAAGTTCCGGGGGGGGAAATGAAAAACTGTTTTTT.